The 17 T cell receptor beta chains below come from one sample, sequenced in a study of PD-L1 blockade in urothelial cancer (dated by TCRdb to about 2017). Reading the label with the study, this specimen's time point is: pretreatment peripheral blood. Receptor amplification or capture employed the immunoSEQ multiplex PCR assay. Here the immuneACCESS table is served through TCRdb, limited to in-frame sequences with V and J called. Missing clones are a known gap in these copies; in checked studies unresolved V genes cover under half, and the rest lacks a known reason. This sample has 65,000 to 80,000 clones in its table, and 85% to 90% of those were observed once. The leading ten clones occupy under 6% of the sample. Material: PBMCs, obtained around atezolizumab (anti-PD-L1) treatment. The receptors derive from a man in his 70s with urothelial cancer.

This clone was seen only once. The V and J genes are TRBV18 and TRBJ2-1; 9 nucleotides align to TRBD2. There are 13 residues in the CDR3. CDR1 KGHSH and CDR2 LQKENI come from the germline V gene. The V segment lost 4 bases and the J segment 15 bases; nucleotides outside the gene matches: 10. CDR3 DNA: TGTGCCAGCTCACTCAAAACGGGGACTAGCTCGTTCTTC. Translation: CASSLKTGTSSFF.

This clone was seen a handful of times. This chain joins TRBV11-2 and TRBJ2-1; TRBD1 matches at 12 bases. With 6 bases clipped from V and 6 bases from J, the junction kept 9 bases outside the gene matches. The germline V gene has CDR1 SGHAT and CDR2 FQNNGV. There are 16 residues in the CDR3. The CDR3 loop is CASSRRGQGASNEQFF. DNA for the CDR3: TGTGCCAGCAGTCGAAGGGGACAGGGGGCGAGCAATGAGCAGTTCTTC.

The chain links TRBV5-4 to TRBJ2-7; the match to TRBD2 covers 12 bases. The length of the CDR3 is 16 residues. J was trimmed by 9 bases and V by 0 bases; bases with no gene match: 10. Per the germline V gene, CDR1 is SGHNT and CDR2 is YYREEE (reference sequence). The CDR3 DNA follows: TGTGCCAGCAGCTTGGAGGCTAGCGGGAGGGCCATACCGCAGTACTTC. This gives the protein CASSLEASGRAIPQYF.

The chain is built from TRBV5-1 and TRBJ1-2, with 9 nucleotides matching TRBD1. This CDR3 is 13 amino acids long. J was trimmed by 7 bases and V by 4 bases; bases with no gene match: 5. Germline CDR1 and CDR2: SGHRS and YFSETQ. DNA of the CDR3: TGCGCCAGCAGCCTGGACAGGGGTGGTGGCTACACCTTC. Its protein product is CASSLDRGGGYTF.

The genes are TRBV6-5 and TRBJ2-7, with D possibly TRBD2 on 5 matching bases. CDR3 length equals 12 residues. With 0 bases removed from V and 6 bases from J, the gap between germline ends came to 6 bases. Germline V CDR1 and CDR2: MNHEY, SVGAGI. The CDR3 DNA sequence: TGTGCCAGCAGTTACTCCCGGGGCGAGCAGTACTTC. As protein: CASSYSRGEQYF.

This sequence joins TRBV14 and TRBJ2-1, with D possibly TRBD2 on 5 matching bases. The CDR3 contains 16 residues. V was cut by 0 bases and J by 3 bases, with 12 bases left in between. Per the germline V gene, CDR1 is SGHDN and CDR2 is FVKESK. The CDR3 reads CASSQDSGNIYNEQFF. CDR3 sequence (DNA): TGTGCCAGCAGCCAAGATTCGGGAAATATCTACAATGAGCAGTTCTTC.

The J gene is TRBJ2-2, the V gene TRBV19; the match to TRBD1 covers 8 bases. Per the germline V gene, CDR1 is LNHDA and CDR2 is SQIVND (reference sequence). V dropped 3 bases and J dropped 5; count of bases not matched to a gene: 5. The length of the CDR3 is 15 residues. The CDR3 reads CASSIRTGTTGELFF. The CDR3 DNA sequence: TGTGCCAGTAGTATTCGGACAGGGACTACCGGGGAGCTGTTTTTT. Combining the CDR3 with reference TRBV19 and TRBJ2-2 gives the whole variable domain DGGITQSPKYLFRKEGQNVTLSCEQNLNHDAMYWYRQDPGQGLRLIYYSQIVNDFQKGDIAEGYSVSREKKESFPLTVTSAQKNPTAFYLCASSIRTGTTGELFFGEGSRLTVL.

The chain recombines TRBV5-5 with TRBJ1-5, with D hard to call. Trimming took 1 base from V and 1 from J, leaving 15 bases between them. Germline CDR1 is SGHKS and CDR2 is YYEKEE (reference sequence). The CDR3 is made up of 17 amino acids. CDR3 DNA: TGTGCCAGCAGCTTGCGTTGGGGAGGGCAAAGCAATCAGCCCCAGCATTTT. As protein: CASSLRWGGQSNQPQHF.

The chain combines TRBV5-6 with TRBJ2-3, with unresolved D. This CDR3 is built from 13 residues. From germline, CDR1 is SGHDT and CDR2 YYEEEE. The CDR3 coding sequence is TGTGCAGTTGCCGCCAGGCCGACAGATACGCAGTATTTT. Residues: CAVAARPTDTQYF.

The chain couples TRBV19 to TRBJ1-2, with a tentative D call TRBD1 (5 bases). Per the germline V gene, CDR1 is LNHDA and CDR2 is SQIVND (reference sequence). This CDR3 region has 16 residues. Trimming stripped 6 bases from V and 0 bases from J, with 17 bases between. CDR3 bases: TGTGCCAGTAGAAAACAAGGCGGGGGTACTAACTATGGCTACACCTTC. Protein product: CASRKQGGGTNYGYTF.

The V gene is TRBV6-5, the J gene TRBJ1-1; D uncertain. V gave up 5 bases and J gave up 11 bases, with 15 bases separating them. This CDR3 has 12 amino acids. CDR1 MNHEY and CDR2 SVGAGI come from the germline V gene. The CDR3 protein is CASSESGIGAFF. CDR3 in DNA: TGTGCCAGCAGTGAATCGGGGATCGGGGCTTTCTTT.

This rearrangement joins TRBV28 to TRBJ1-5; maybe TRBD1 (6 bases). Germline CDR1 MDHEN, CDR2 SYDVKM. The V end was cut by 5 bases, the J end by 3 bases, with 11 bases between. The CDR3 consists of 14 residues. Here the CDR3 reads CASSPDSFNQPQHF. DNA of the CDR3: TGTGCCAGCAGTCCGGACAGTTTCAATCAGCCCCAGCATTTT.

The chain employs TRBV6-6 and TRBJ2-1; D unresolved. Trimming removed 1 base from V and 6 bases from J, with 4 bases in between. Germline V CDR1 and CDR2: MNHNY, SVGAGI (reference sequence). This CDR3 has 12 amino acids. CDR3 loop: CASSYLANEQFF. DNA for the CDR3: TGTGCCAGCAGTTACTTAGCCAATGAGCAGTTCTTC.

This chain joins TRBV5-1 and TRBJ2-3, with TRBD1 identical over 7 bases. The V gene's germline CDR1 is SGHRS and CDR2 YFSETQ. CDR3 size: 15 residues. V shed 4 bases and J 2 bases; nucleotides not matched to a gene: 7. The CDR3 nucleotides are TGCGCCAGCAGCCTGGGGCAGGGGGTCACAGATACGCAGTATTTT. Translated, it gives CASSLGQGVTDTQYF.

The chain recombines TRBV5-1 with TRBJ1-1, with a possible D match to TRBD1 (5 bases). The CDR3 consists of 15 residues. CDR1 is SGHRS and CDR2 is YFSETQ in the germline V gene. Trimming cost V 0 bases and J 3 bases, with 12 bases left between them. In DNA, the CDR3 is TGCGCCAGCAGCTTGGAGCCAGGGCGGCACACTGAAGCTTTCTTT. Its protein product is CASSLEPGRHTEAFF.

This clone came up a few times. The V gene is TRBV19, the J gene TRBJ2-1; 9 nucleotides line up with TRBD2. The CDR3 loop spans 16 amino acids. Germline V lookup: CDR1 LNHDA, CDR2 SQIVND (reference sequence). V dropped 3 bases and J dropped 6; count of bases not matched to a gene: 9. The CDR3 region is CASSIVLRLAVNEQFF. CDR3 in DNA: TGTGCCAGTAGTATTGTTTTGCGACTAGCGGTCAATGAGCAGTTCTTC. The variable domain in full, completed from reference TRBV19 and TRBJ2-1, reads DGGITQSPKYLFRKEGQNVTLSCEQNLNHDAMYWYRQDPGQGLRLIYYSQIVNDFQKGDIAEGYSVSREKKESFPLTVTSAQKNPTAFYLCASSIVLRLAVNEQFFGPGTRLTVL.

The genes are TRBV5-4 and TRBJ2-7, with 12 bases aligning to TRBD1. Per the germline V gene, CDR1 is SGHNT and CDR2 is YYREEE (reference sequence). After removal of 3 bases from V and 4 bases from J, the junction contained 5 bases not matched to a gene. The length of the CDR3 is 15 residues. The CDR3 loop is CASSWGTGGAYEQYF. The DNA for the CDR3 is TGTGCCAGCAGCTGGGGGACAGGGGGCGCGTACGAGCAGTACTTC. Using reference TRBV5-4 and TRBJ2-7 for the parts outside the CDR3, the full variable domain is ETGVTQSPTHLIKTRGQQVTLRCSSQSGHNTVSWYQQALGQGPQFIFQYYREEENGRGNFPPRFSGLQFPNYSSELNVNALELDDSALYLCASSWGTGGAYEQYFGPGTRLTVT.